Each of the 13 T cell receptor beta chains below was sequenced from the same sample in a study of CD8+ T cells in alopecia areata. Extraction of RNA preceded its reverse transcription into cDNA, which served as the sequencing template. Here immunoSEQ multiplex PCR was the method, and the copy in TCRdb shows in-frame clones only, minus some. There are roughly 110,000 clones in the sample, none observed a single time. The sequencing input was lesional skin. The receptors come from a C3H/HeJ mouse with alopecia areata. Strain haplotype (MHC): H2-k.

With respect to this clone: Genes and germline come from the mouse. The read terminates 4 residues ahead of where the CDR3 ends, so the germline J gene completes it. The chain links TRBV1 to TRBJ2-3; 9 bases line up with TRBD2. The CDR3 has 17 residues. CDR1 NSQYPW and CDR2 LRSPGD come from the germline V gene (reference sequence). V shed 0 bases and J 0 bases; nucleotides not matched to a gene: 4. The CDR3 DNA, read in part, is TGCACCTGCAGTGCAGAGGGGACTGGGAGTAGTGCAGAA. Protein product: CTCSAEGTGSSAE. The CDR3 reads in full as CTCSAEGTGSSAETLYF.

This clone appeared a few times. The gene names here belong to mouse. Sequencing ends 4 residues short of the CDR3 end; the germline J gene provides the rest. The rearrangement uses TRBV19 and TRBJ1-2; D perhaps matches TRBD1 (6 bases). The CDR3 is made up of 15 amino acids. V gave up 4 bases and J gave up 1 base, with 14 bases separating them. Germline CDR1 and CDR2: FNHDT and SITEND (reference sequence). The DNA read from the CDR3 is TGTGCCAGCAGTGGGGGGGGCGCAGGAAACTCC. Encoded protein: CASSGGGAGNS. The complete CDR3 reads CASSGGGAGNSDYTF. The full variable domain, completed using reference TRBV19 and TRBJ1-2, is GGIITQTPKFLIGQEGQKLTLKCQQNFNHDTMYWYRQDSGKGLRLIYYSITENDLQKGDLSEGYDASREKKSSFSLTVTSAQKNEMAVFLCASSGGGAGNSDYTFGSGTRLLVI.

This clone was picked up a small number of times. TCRdb and the translated DNA give different amino acids at residue 13; the protein presented here is the one translated from the DNA. Gene names refer to mouse genes. The read ends 3 residues before the CDR3 terminus; that terminus is restored from the germline J gene. The rearrangement uses TRBV1 and TRBJ1-3; unclear D gene. This CDR3 region has 16 residues. Trimming removed 2 bases at V and 0 bases at J, with 11 bases between. The germline V gene has CDR1 NSQYPW and CDR2 LRSPGD (reference sequence). The CDR3 here is CTCSAITKNSGNTLYF. The DNA read from the CDR3 is TGCACCTGCAGTGCAATCACAAAGAATTCTGGAAATACG.

This clone was seen only a few times. The genes and germline here are from mouse. The read stops 4 residues short of the end of the CDR3; the missing end is completed from the germline J gene. The genes are TRBV13-3 and TRBJ2-4; 10 bases are a match to TRBD1. CDR3 length: 17 residues. The trim removed 3 bases at V and 0 bases at J, leaving 7 bases unmatched. Looked up from germline, CDR1 is NNHDY and CDR2 is SYVADS. This chain's CDR3 is CASSGVGQGTSQNTLYF. The CDR3 bases that were read are TGTGCCAGCAGTGGTGTGGGACAGGGGACTAGTCAAAAC.

Turning to this clone: Gene names and germline refer to mouse. The read ends 4 residues early relative to the CDR3; the germline J gene fills the gap. This chain links TRBV1 with TRBJ2-4; 14 bases map to TRBD2. V shed 1 base, J shed 1 base, and the junction held 1 base outside the gene matches. The CDR3 runs 17 residues. Germline V gene sequence: CDR1 NSQYPW, CDR2 LRSPGD (reference sequence). Partial CDR3 DNA: TGCACCTGCAGTGCAGGGGGACTGGGGGGGCGTCAAAAC. It specifies CTCSAGGLGGRQN. The entire CDR3 is CTCSAGGLGGRQNTLYF.

This clone was seen more than once but under ten times. Mouse gene names and germline throughout. The CDR3 extends 4 residues past the end of the read, so its final part is completed from the germline J gene. The chain links TRBV14 to TRBJ2-5; 11 bases agree with TRBD1. The CDR3 length is 16 residues. Looked up from germline, CDR1 is SGHDT and CDR2 is FRDEAV. CDR3 amino acids: CASRPGTGGLEDTQYF. Incomplete CDR3 DNA: TGTGCCAGCAGACCCGGGACAGGGGGGCTTGAAGAC.

Concerning this clone: Genes and germline are mouse. The read ends 4 residues before the CDR3 terminus; that terminus is restored from the germline J gene. The chain carries TRBV14 and TRBJ2-1, with 7 bases identical to TRBD2. In germline, CDR1 is SGHDT, CDR2 FRDEAV. The CDR3 extends over 14 amino acids. V gave up 1 base and J gave up 2 bases; unmatched junction bases: 0. CDR3 DNA, as far as it was read: TGTGCCAGCAGTTTCGGACTGGACTATGCT. Translation gives CASSFGLDYA. The whole CDR3 region reads CASSFGLDYAEQFF.

With regard to this clone: Any gene name here is a mouse gene name. CDR3 region: CASLGDWGSSYEQYF. The sequenced CDR3 bases are TGTGCCAGCCTGGGGGACTGGGGGAGCTCCTAT. J is TRBJ2-7 and V is TRBV19; 11 bases line up with TRBD2. The CDR3 end is not reached by the read, which stops 4 residues before it; the germline J gene fills it in. V lost 7 bases to trimming and J lost 0 bases; unmatched junction nucleotides: 6. Germline values: CDR1 FNHDT, CDR2 SITEND (reference sequence). The CDR3 has 15 amino acids.

Details on this clone: The translated DNA and TCRdb's protein are not identical at residue 12; the protein here was translated from the DNA. Genes and germline are mouse. Coverage ceases 3 residues before the CDR3 finishes, and the germline J gene fills in the end. The chain combines TRBV13-2 with TRBJ1-6, with D possibly TRBD1 on 5 matching bases. TRBJ1-6 is marked as an open reading frame, function uncertain. The germline CDR1 and CDR2 sequences are NNHNN and SYGAGS (reference sequence). There are 15 residues in the CDR3. The V and J ends lost 2 bases and 3 bases respectively, with 9 bases between them. CDR3 sequence: CASGEGDSYNSPLYF. CDR3 DNA, as far as it was read: TGTGCCAGCGGTGAGGGAGACAGCTATAATTCGCCC.

This clone has only a few counts. Mouse names are used for the genes. The CDR3 is cut off 4 residues early in the read; its end comes from the germline J gene. The V and J genes are TRBV1 and TRBJ2-7, with D possibly being TRBD1 (6 bases). The length of the CDR3 is 11 residues. CDR1 is NSQYPW and CDR2 is LRSPGD in the germline V gene (reference sequence). Trimming left V 11 bases short and J 1 base short, with 9 bases between. The CDR3 reads CTADRSYEQYF. The part of the CDR3 DNA that was read is TGCACCGCAGACAGGTCCTAT.

Worth noting for this clone: The genes and germline here are from mouse. The read terminates 4 residues ahead of where the CDR3 ends, so the germline J gene completes it. V is TRBV5 and J is TRBJ2-5, with D tentatively TRBD2 (6 bases). There are 15 residues in the CDR3. Germline CDR1 is LGHNA and CDR2 is YNLKQL (reference sequence). The V end lost 1 base, the J end lost 0 bases, and 8 bases lay between the germline ends. The sequenced part of the CDR3 DNA is TGTGCCAGCAGCCAAGTGGGGGTTAACCAAGAC. Protein: CASSQVGVNQD. The entire CDR3 sequence reads CASSQVGVNQDTQYF.

The table lists this clone with a few counts. Genes and germline come from the mouse. The DNA ends 4 residues before the CDR3 does, and the rest of the CDR3 is filled in from the germline J gene. The chain uses TRBV13-2 and TRBJ2-7; 7 bases match TRBD2. Germline CDR1 NNHNN, CDR2 SYGAGS (reference sequence). The CDR3 sequence is 15 residues long. The junction had 4 bases not matched to a gene; V was cut back by 0 bases and J by 1 base. Incomplete CDR3 DNA: TGTGCCAGCGGTGATGCGGGCTGGGGGTCCTAT. Encoded protein: CASGDAGWGSY. The full CDR3 sequence reads CASGDAGWGSYEQYF.

Concerning this clone: Gene names refer to mouse genes. Read coverage stops 4 residues before the CDR3 terminus; the germline J gene supplies the remainder. Other DNA sequences in this specimen translate into the identical CDR3. The V call is TRBV1, the J call TRBJ2-1, with 7 bases that match TRBD1. CDR1 is NSQYPW and CDR2 is LRSPGD in the germline V gene (reference sequence). The CDR3 is 14 residues long. CDR3 protein: CTCSARQGRAEQFF. The CDR3 bases that were read are TGCACCTGCAGTGCACGACAGGGCAGGGCT.